The entry below gives a single TCR beta chain sequence along with its context. Profiling relied on immunoSEQ multiplex PCR, and the TCRdb table lists in-frame clones only, not all of them. Counted here are about 50,000 clones, around 88% occurring once; the ten biggest clones make up roughly 2%. These data are taken from a study of blood T cell repertoires in COVID-19. CDR1 and CDR2 from the germline V gene are LNHDA and SQIVND (reference sequence). This CDR3 comprises 15 residues. Trimming removed 3 bases at V and 6 bases at J, with 17 bases between. The chain combines TRBV19 with TRBJ1-2, with a possible D match to TRBD1 (5 bases). This sequence was found in a woman aged 60-70 years with acute or convalescent COVID-19. The specimen was peripheral blood. CDR3 loop: CASSIRPGGLDGYTF. As DNA, the CDR3 is TGTGCCAGTAGTATCCGACCCGGGGGACTCGATGGCTACACCTTC.